The rows below give T cell receptor beta chains drawn from one sample of a study of patients and donors after allogeneic stem cell transplantation. In TCRdb, the RT-PCR reads were re-called with MiXCR into one record per CDR3 protein. The sample carries about 960,000 distinct CDR3 sequences, about a sixth recorded once. The sample comprised blood, either unsorted or a sorted T cell fraction (not recorded which). The receptors stem from a human donor who was either an allogeneic HSCT recipient or a stem cell or donor lymphocyte infusion donor (not recorded which). It is not recorded whose cells these are; they may come from a transplant donor. CDR3s include the opening cysteine and the closing phenylalanine or tryptophan. The order of the fields is V gene, D gene, J gene, clone size, CDR3 protein, CDR3 DNA. A D gene is named only where the DNA matches it firmly. Clone size is shown for a subset of rows, as once, few, many or a class of expanded clone.

TRBV11-2	-	TRBJ2-3	few	CASSLDRIDGGQYF	TGTGCCAGCAGCTTAGATCGAATTGACGGAGGGCAGTATTTT
TRBV12-3/TRBV12-4	-	TRBJ1-5	many	CASSADRIYQPQHF	TGTGCCAGCAGTGCCGACAGGATCTATCAGCCCCAGCATTTT
TRBV10-3	-	TRBJ1-2	once	CAISPGGVHYGYTF	TGTGCCATCAGCCCCGGGGGGGTTCACTATGGCTACACCTTC
TRBV7-3	TRBD2	TRBJ2-7	-	CASSFASGGTYEQYF	TGTGCCAGCAGCTTCGCTAGCGGGGGGACCTACGAGCAGTACTTC
TRBV5-1	-	TRBJ1-1	-	CASSSSLGTEAFF	TGCGCCAGCAGTTCGTCCCTCGGCACTGAAGCTTTCTTT
TRBV20-1	-	TRBJ1-4	-	CSVLLYSGPGGEKLFF	TGCAGTGTATTACTTTACAGCGGGCCGGGAGGTGAAAAACTGTTTTTT
TRBV7-3	TRBD2	TRBJ2-2	-	CASSLTRLAGVSGELFF	TGTGCCAGCAGCTTAACAAGACTAGCGGGAGTTTCCGGGGAGCTGTTTTTT
TRBV29-1	-	TRBJ1-2	many	CSVGKEGHYGYTF	TGCAGCGTTGGGAAGGAGGGGCACTATGGCTACACCTTC
TRBV10-3	TRBD2	TRBJ2-3	few	CAISESTRGRGTDTQYF	TGTGCCATCAGTGAGTCGACTCGCGGGAGAGGCACAGATACGCAGTATTTT
TRBV5-1	-	TRBJ1-1	few	CASSLSAATEAFF	TGCGCCAGCAGCTTGTCGGCGGCCACTGAAGCTTTCTTT
TRBV9	TRBD2	TRBJ2-7	few	CASSARGDHVSYEQYF	TGTGCCAGCAGCGCTCGGGGGGACCATGTCTCCTACGAGCAGTACTTC
TRBV12-3/TRBV12-4	-	TRBJ2-1	-	CASSLPGTRKGNEQFF	TGTGCCAGCAGCTTACCCGGGACAAGGAAAGGGAATGAGCAGTTCTTC
TRBV5-1	-	TRBJ1-1	-	CASSFAPRGGRSEAFF	TGCGCCAGCAGTTTTGCCCCCCGGGGAGGGAGATCCGAAGCTTTCTTT
TRBV7-2	-	TRBJ2-1	-	CASSQDPAGEQFF	TGTGCCAGCAGCCAGGACCCTGCGGGGGAGCAGTTCTTC
TRBV10-3	TRBD1	TRBJ1-2	-	CAINRSGTGTYGYTF	TGTGCCATCAACAGGTCCGGGACAGGGACCTATGGCTACACCTTC
TRBV20-1	-	TRBJ2-1	few	CSARGRRAGTLYNEQFF	TGCAGTGCTAGAGGGCGGCGGGCCGGAACGCTCTACAATGAGCAGTTCTTC
TRBV10-3	TRBD2	TRBJ2-7	-	CAISLGLAGGPREQYF	TGTGCCATCAGCCTTGGACTAGCGGGAGGGCCGCGGGAGCAGTACTTC